This T cell receptor beta chain was profiled in a study of control samples from healthy donors and cancer patients. Clones were read by immunoSEQ multiplex PCR, and TCRdb kept only the in-frame ones, dropping some. The sample includes some 160,000 clones, 92% seen only once; the top ten take roughly 0.64%. The receptor was derived from a woman under 40 in good health. Sequences were obtained from blood.

CDR3 bases: TGTGCCAGCAGTTACTCGGGGAGGGTAGATGAAAAACTGTTTTTT. Translated, it gives CASSYSGRVDEKLFF. The V call is TRBV6-5, the J call TRBJ1-4, with D hard to call. CDR1 and CDR2 from the germline V gene are MNHEY and SVGAGI. The CDR3 is 15 residues long. Trimming removed 0 bases at V and 6 bases at J, with 11 bases between.